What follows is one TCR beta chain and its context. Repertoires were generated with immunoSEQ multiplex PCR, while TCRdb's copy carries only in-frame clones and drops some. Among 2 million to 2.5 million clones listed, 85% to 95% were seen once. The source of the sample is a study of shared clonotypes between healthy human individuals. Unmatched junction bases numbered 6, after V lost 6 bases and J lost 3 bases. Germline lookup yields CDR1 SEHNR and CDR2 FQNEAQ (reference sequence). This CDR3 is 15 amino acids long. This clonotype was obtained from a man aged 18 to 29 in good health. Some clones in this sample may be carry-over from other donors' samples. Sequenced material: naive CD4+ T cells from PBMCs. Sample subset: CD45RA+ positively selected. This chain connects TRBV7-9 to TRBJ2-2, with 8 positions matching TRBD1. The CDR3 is CASRQLQGDTGELFF. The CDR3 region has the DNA TGTGCCAGCAGACAATTACAGGGGGACACCGGGGAGCTGTTTTTT.